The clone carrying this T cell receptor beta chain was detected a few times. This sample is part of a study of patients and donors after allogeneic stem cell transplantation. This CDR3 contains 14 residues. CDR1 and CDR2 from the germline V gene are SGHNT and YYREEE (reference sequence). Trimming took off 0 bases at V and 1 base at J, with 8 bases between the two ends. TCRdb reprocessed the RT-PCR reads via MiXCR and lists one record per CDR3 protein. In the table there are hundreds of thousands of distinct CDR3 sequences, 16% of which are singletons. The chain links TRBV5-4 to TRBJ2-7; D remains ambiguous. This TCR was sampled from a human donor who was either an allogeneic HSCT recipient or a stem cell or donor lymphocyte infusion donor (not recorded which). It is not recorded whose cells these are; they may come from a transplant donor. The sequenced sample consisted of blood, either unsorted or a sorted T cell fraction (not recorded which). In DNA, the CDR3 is TGTGCCAGCAGCTTGGGTTTACAATCCTACGAGCAGTACTTC. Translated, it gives CASSLGLQSYEQYF.